The subject of this entry is one T cell receptor (beta chain). Generated by immunoSEQ multiplex PCR, the TCRdb table keeps only in-frame clones and is missing some. This table holds some 120,000 clones, approximately 89% found once. The record originates from a study of T cell responses to AZD1222 COVID-19 vaccine. The sample in question was peripheral blood, obtained on day 0 of AZD1222 vaccination. This clonotype was sampled from an adult in good health.

CDR3 in amino acids: CASSLRYSNQPQHF. DNA of the CDR3: TGTGCCAGCAGTCTGCGCTATAGCAATCAGCCCCAGCATTTT. The chain joins TRBV27 to TRBJ1-5; D uncertain. The germline V gene encodes CDR1 MNHEY and CDR2 SMNVEV (reference sequence). Trimming removed 5 bases from V and 0 bases from J, with 8 bases in between. This CDR3 comprises 14 residues.